A selection of T cell receptor beta chains follows, all from one sample in a study of CD8+CD57+ T cells in acquired aplastic anemia. MiXCR was run by TCRdb on the reads, yielding one entry per CDR3 protein. The sample holds 200,000 or so distinct CDR3 sequences; 65% are singletons and the top ten take around three fifths. Sequencing was carried out using sorted CD4+, CD8+, or CD8+CD57+ T cells (not recorded which) from PBMCs. The receptors here all came from a human donor with aplastic anemia. Each CDR3 is given with its conserved first and last residue. The D gene is left open where the match is weak. The size of a clone is reported for some rows only, either as once, few or many, or as a class for expanded clones.

clone_size j_call v_call d_call cdr3_aa cdr3_nt
. TRBJ2-3 TRBV2 . CASKPGEITDTQYF TGTGCCAGCAAACCGGGCGAGATCACAGATACGCAGTATTTT
. TRBJ1-6 TRBV7-9 TRBD1 CASSLGQGGFLALHF TGTGCCAGCAGCTTAGGCCAGGGGGGGTTCTTGGCCCTCCACTTT
. TRBJ1-2 TRBV7-6 . CASSSAGDGYTF TGTGCCAGCAGTTCTGCAGGGGATGGCTACACCTTC
. TRBJ2-1 TRBV24-1 . CATSDSQRNEQFF TGTGCCACCAGTGACTCACAGCGGAATGAGCAGTTCTTC
few TRBJ2-7 TRBV29-1 . CSVEGGFSYEQYF TGCAGCGTTGAAGGGGGATTCTCCTACGAGCAGTACTTC
. TRBJ1-2 TRBV6-1 TRBD1 CASSTTDRANYGYTF TGTGCCAGCAGTACCACGGACAGGGCAAACTATGGCTACACCTTC
many TRBJ1-1 TRBV5-1 . CASTEGVNTEAFF TGCGCCAGCACGGAGGGGGTGAACACTGAAGCTTTCTTT
. TRBJ1-1 TRBV10-3 . CASSLQGYQPQHFGPTNTEAFF .
. TRBJ2-3 TRBV2 . CASSVSTDTQYF TGTGCCAGCAGTGTGAGCACAGATACGCAGTATTTT
. TRBJ1-2 TRBV11-1 . CASGGVNYGYTF TGTGCCTCGGGAGGGGTGAACTATGGCTACACCTTC
few TRBJ2-7 TRBV19 TRBD2 CASSFELAGGTYEQYF TGTGCCAGTAGTTTCGAGCTAGCGGGAGGTACCTACGAGCAGTACTTC
. TRBJ1-4 TRBV14 . CASSLPGYEQGGEKLFF TGTGCCAGCAGCCTCCCTGGCTACGAGCAGGGAGGCGAAAAACTGTTTTTT
. TRBJ2-1 TRBV7-9 TRBD1 CASNLGQGLNEQFF TGTGCCAGCAACTTGGGACAGGGGTTGAATGAGCAGTTCTTC
. TRBJ2-7 TRBV20-1 TRBD2 CSATGRLAGPYEQYF TGCAGTGCCACCGGGAGGCTAGCGGGGCCCTACGAGCAGTACTTC
few TRBJ2-3 TRBV10-3 TRBD1 CAIKRGRDTDTQYF TGTGCCATCAAGAGGGGGCGAGACACAGATACGCAGTATTTT
. TRBJ2-5 TRBV7-9 TRBD2 CASSLGTGRETQYF TGTGCCAGCAGCTTAGGGACCGGGAGGGAGACCCAGTACTTC
few TRBJ2-7 TRBV7-9 . CASGLGTYEQYF TGTGCCAGCGGGCTGGGCACCTACGAGCAGTACTTC
. TRBJ2-7 TRBV20-1 TRBD1 CSAREGQGTYEQYF TGCAGTGCGAGAGAGGGACAGGGAACCTACGAGCAGTACTTC
. TRBJ2-3 TRBV24-1 TRBD1 CATSTGTGNTFGTDTQYF TGTGCCACCAGCACCGGGACAGGGAATACCTTTGGCACAGATACGCAGTATTTT
. TRBJ2-6 TRBV7-9 . CASSLGANVLTF TGTGCCAGCAGCTTAGGGGCCAACGTCCTGACTTTC
few TRBJ1-6 TRBV7-2 TRBD1 CASSTPTGQNSPLHF TGTGCCAGCAGCACACCGACAGGGCAGAATTCACCCCTCCACTTT
few TRBJ2-5 TRBV2 TRBD1 CASSDDRDETQYF TGTGCCAGCAGCGACGACAGGGATGAGACCCAGTACTTC